The 25 T cell receptor beta chains presented below share a single source sample, sequenced in a study of cytomegalovirus exposure and HLA in healthy donors. The study ran its PCR with 60 Vbeta and 13 Jbeta primers. Clones were read by immunoSEQ multiplex PCR, and TCRdb kept only the in-frame ones, dropping some. The data contain 210,000 or so clones, around 83% of them singletons. Sequences were obtained from PBMCs. All receptors come from a girl aged 2 to 9 in good health and CMV-seronegative.

This rearrangement joins TRBV10-2 to TRBJ1-2, with 7 nucleotides matching TRBD1. This CDR3 spans 13 amino acids. Germline V gene data show CDR1 as WSHSY and CDR2 as SAAADI. Trimming at V came to 6 bases and at J to 4 bases, leaving 5 bases not matched to a gene. For the CDR3, the DNA is TGCGCCAGCAGCTTTGACAGGGTCTATGGCTACACCTTC. As protein: CASSFDRVYGYTF.

The rearrangement joins TRBV7-6 to TRBJ2-7; no reliable D call. CDR1 and CDR2 (germline): SGHVS, FNYEAQ. The V end lost 0 bases, the J end lost 2 bases, and 5 bases lay between the germline ends. This CDR3 has 13 amino acids. The CDR3 nucleotides read TGTGCCAGCAGCTTAGCCCTTACCTACGAGCAGTACTTC. This codes for CASSLALTYEQYF.

The chain is built from TRBV2 and TRBJ2-7, with 8 bases aligning to TRBD1. V lost 6 bases and J lost 2; bases outside the gene matches: 6. CDR3 length equals 14 residues. Germline values: CDR1 SNHLY, CDR2 FYNNEI. The CDR3 DNA is TGTGCCAGCAGCCTAAGACAGGGGCCCTACGAGCAGTACTTC. Its protein is CASSLRQGPYEQYF.

This clone has a single count. The rearrangement links TRBV9 to TRBJ2-1; 9 bases are a match to TRBD2. The CDR3 runs to 16 residues. Germline CDR1 reads SGDLS; CDR2 reads YYNGEE. Unmatched junction bases numbered 9, after V lost 0 bases and J lost 8 bases. CDR3 coding DNA: TGTGCCAGCAGCGTAGTAGAGGGCGGGGGGGCCTATGAGCAGTTCTTC. Its protein is CASSVVEGGGAYEQFF.

The V and J genes are TRBV29-1 and TRBJ2-7, with 7 bases aligning to TRBD1. The trim removed 4 bases at V and 0 bases at J, leaving 3 bases unmatched. The CDR3 has 13 residues. The germline gives CDR1 SQVTM, CDR2 ANQGSEA. Here the CDR3 DNA reads TGCAGCGTTGGCCGGGACAGCTCCTACGAGCAGTACTTC. This translates into CSVGRDSSYEQYF.

CDR3 sequence reads: CASSLPGQPSYGYTF. The CDR3 nucleotides are TGTGCCAGCAGCTTACCGGGACAGCCCTCCTATGGCTACACCTTC. J is TRBJ1-2 and V is TRBV5-4; 7 bases are shared with TRBD1. J gave up 4 bases and V 2 bases, and 8 bases lay outside the gene matches. CDR3 length: 15 amino acids. Looked up from germline, CDR1 is SGHNT and CDR2 is YYREEE (reference sequence). The whole variable domain, remainder taken from reference TRBV5-4 and TRBJ1-2, is ETGVTQSPTHLIKTRGQQVTLRCSSQSGHNTVSWYQQALGQGPQFIFQYYREEENGRGNFPPRFSGLQFPNYSSELNVNALELDDSALYLCASSLPGQPSYGYTFGSGTRLTVV.

The V call is TRBV9, the J call TRBJ2-7, with D perhaps matching TRBD2 (5 bases). The V end was cut by 0 bases, the J end by 6 bases, with 10 bases between. The CDR3 is 13 amino acids. Germline CDR1 reads SGDLS; CDR2 reads YYNGEE. The CDR3 nucleotides are TGTGCCAGCAGCGTAGACTCAGGAGGCGAGCAGTACTTC. It is translated as CASSVDSGGEQYF.

This chain connects TRBV7-9 to TRBJ1-4, with 11 bases that match TRBD1. The CDR3 sequence is 16 residues long. Unmatched junction bases numbered 8, after V lost 4 bases and J lost 7 bases. Germline values: CDR1 SEHNR, CDR2 FQNEAQ (reference sequence). The CDR3 sequence is CASSSGQGGFLEKLFF. Here the CDR3 DNA reads TGTGCCAGCAGCTCGGGACAGGGGGGCTTTCTTGAAAAACTGTTTTTT.

This clone was found a few times. V is TRBV18 and J is TRBJ2-2; D gene uncertain. V was cut by 1 base and J by 5 bases, with 8 bases left in between. Germline V gene sequence: CDR1 KGHSH, CDR2 LQKENI. CDR3 length equals 14 residues. The CDR3 region is CASSPRSSTGELFF. In DNA form, the CDR3 reads TGTGCCAGCTCACCACGTTCATCAACCGGGGAGCTGTTTTTT.

The chain is built from TRBV27 and TRBJ1-6; 7 bases line up with TRBD1. The trim removed 0 bases at V and 1 base at J, leaving 6 bases unmatched. The CDR3 sequence is 18 residues long. The V gene's germline CDR1 is MNHEY and CDR2 SMNVEV (reference sequence). CDR3 DNA: TGTGCCAGCAGTTTATCCCTGACAGGGCGATCCTATAATTCACCCCTCCACTTT. It encodes CASSLSLTGRSYNSPLHF.

V and J are TRBV6-5 and TRBJ2-7, with 11 bases that match TRBD2. The V gene end was trimmed by 5 bases and the J gene end by 0 bases; junction bases not matched to a gene: 3. This CDR3 has 15 amino acids. Germline V gene data show CDR1 as MNHEY and CDR2 as SVGAGI. This CDR3 is CASSTTSGSSYEQYF. The CDR3 bases are TGTGCCAGCAGTACTACTAGCGGGAGCTCCTACGAGCAGTACTTC.

This chain joins TRBV7-9 and TRBJ1-1; D not resolved. CDR3 length: 13 residues. Trimming took 4 bases from V and 2 from J, leaving 8 bases between them. Germline CDR1 reads SEHNR; CDR2 reads FQNEAQ (reference sequence). DNA of the CDR3: TGTGCCAGCAGCTCCTACCTAAACACTGAAGCTTTCTTT. This codes for CASSSYLNTEAFF.

The J gene is TRBJ2-3, the V gene TRBV14, with 8 positions matching TRBD2. The CDR3 sequence is 17 residues long. Germline CDR1 is SGHDN and CDR2 is FVKESK. Trimming removed 4 bases from V and 2 bases from J; junction bases left unmatched: 11. The CDR3 region has the DNA TGTGCCAGCAGCCTTCGCACTAGCGGTCTTACCACAGATACGCAGTATTTT. This translates into CASSLRTSGLTTDTQYF.

V gene TRBV15 combines with J gene TRBJ2-3; 8 bases line up with TRBD1. Trimming removed 1 base from V and 1 base from J; junction bases left unmatched: 1. CDR1 and CDR2 (germline): LNHNV, YYDKDF (reference sequence). This CDR3 has 15 residues. The CDR3 reads CATSRAGQGTDTQYF. As DNA, the CDR3 is TGTGCCACCAGCAGAGCGGGACAGGGCACAGATACGCAGTATTTT.

The V and J genes are TRBV19 and TRBJ1-1; 10 nucleotides agree with TRBD1. There are 15 residues in the CDR3. V lost 3 bases, J lost 0 bases, and 1 base stayed unmatched. The germline gives CDR1 LNHDA, CDR2 SQIVND (reference sequence). Here the CDR3 reads CASSMTGGMNTEAFF. In DNA, the CDR3 is TGTGCCAGTAGTATGACAGGGGGCATGAACACTGAAGCTTTCTTT.

A few counts support this clone. The chain employs TRBV7-9 and TRBJ1-1, with D perhaps matching TRBD1 (6 bases). Germline values: CDR1 SEHNR, CDR2 FQNEAQ (reference sequence). Trimming pared 4 bases from V and 0 bases from J, leaving 21 bases between. This CDR3 has 18 amino acids. The CDR3 protein is CASSSRGGQSGVNTEAFF. For the CDR3, the DNA is TGTGCCAGCAGCTCCCGGGGGGGACAAAGTGGAGTGAACACTGAAGCTTTCTTT.

The chain has TRBV27 and TRBJ2-3, with no clear D. The V end was cut by 3 bases, the J end by 0 bases, with 13 bases between. The CDR3 loop spans 16 amino acids. CDR1 and CDR2 from the germline V gene are MNHEY and SMNVEV (reference sequence). The CDR3 nucleotides read TGTGCCAGCAGTTTCTCGGCGGCGGTTAGCACAGATACGCAGTATTTT. Protein product: CASSFSAAVSTDTQYF.

The rearrangement links TRBV5-1 to TRBJ1-2, with 9 nucleotides matching TRBD1. The CDR3 contains 14 residues. V lost 0 bases, J lost 6 bases, and 3 bases stayed unmatched. CDR1 and CDR2 (germline): SGHRS, YFSETQ. The CDR3 region has the DNA TGCGCCAGCAGCTTGGCCTGGACAGGGGATGGCTACACCTTC. This sequence encodes CASSLAWTGDGYTF.

The genes are TRBV25-1 and TRBJ1-2; the match to TRBD1 covers 8 bases. Trimming at V came to 1 base and at J to 6 bases, leaving 10 bases not matched to a gene. Germline V gives CDR1 MGHDK, CDR2 SYGVNS. The CDR3 consists of 16 residues. CDR3 DNA sequence: TGTGCCAGCAGTGAATTACCTACAGGGACAGGCCATGGCTACACCTTC. It specifies CASSELPTGTGHGYTF.

The J gene is TRBJ2-5, the V gene TRBV11-2; tentatively, D is TRBD2 (5 bases). Germline lookup yields CDR1 SGHAT and CDR2 FQNNGV. This CDR3 comprises 13 residues. The V gene lost 8 bases and the J gene lost 3 bases, with 13 bases spanning the gap. The CDR3 sequence is CASSRLAEETQYF. The CDR3 bases are TGTGCCAGCTCAAGGCTAGCTGAAGAGACCCAGTACTTC.

V and J are TRBV6-5 and TRBJ1-1, with D possibly being TRBD1 (6 bases). Germline values: CDR1 MNHEY, CDR2 SVGAGI. There are 15 residues in the CDR3. V lost 0 bases and J lost 5, with 13 bases in between. CDR3 coding DNA: TGTGCCAGCAGTTACTCGTCGGGAGGGGGGACTGAAGCTTTCTTT. Its translation: CASSYSSGGGTEAFF.

V usage is TRBV7-7 and J usage is TRBJ2-7, with a tentative D call TRBD1 (5 bases). V was trimmed by 3 bases and J by 0 bases, leaving 9 bases between them. CDR1 and CDR2 from the germline V gene are SSHAT and FNYEAQ (reference sequence). This CDR3 comprises 14 residues. CDR3 coding DNA: TGTGCCAGCAGCTTGGGGCCGAGCTCCTACGAGCAGTACTTC. Residues: CASSLGPSSYEQYF.

V is TRBV10-3 and J is TRBJ2-1, with 10 bases matching TRBD2. CDR1 ENHRY and CDR2 SYGVKD come from the germline V gene. Trimming removed 0 bases from V and 4 bases from J; junction bases left unmatched: 6. The CDR3 length is 17 residues. The CDR3 coding sequence is TGTGCCATCAGTGAGTCGAGGACTAGCGGCCTTTACAATGAGCAGTTCTTC. Translation: CAISESRTSGLYNEQFF.

V gene TRBV29-1 combines with J gene TRBJ2-1, with 11 bases matching TRBD1. Germline V gene lookup returns CDR1 SQVTM and CDR2 ANQGSEA. The trim removed 5 bases at V and 8 bases at J, leaving 5 bases unmatched. This CDR3 comprises 13 residues. This chain's CDR3 is CSVYGQGAYEQFF. CDR3 bases: TGCAGCGTTTACGGACAGGGGGCCTATGAGCAGTTCTTC.

This chain connects TRBV6-1 to TRBJ2-1; 14 bases align to TRBD2. The J segment lost 8 bases and the V segment lost 7 bases, leaving 4 bases of the junction unmatched. CDR3 length: 14 residues. Per the germline V gene, CDR1 is MNHNS and CDR2 is SASEGT. For the CDR3, the DNA is TGTGCCAGCATAAGGACTAGCGGGAGGTATGAGCAGTTCTTC. This translates into CASIRTSGRYEQFF.